This T cell receptor (beta chain) was found in a study of T cell responses to AZD1222 COVID-19 vaccine. Generated by immunoSEQ multiplex PCR, the TCRdb table keeps only in-frame clones and is missing some. Of some 200,000 clones in the sample, roughly nine tenths were seen once. As to this clone: Its matching antigen is unknown.

Germline values: CDR1 SGHRS, CDR2 YFSETQ. The CDR3 spans 14 residues. Losses at the gene ends were 0 bases for V and 5 bases for J; bases not matched to a gene: 1. Overall study findings and caveats: Targets within unmutated variant regions were reportedly found for nearly half of spike-specific TCRs.

This TCR came from an adult who received the AZD1222 COVID-19 vaccine. This rearrangement joins TRBV5-1 to TRBJ1-2, with 10 bases that match TRBD1. The sample consisted of peripheral blood, taken 28 days after the second AZD1222 dose. The CDR3 loop reads CASSLGGQGYGYTF. The CDR3 coding sequence is TGCGCCAGCAGCTTGGGGGGACAGGGGTATGGCTACACCTTC.